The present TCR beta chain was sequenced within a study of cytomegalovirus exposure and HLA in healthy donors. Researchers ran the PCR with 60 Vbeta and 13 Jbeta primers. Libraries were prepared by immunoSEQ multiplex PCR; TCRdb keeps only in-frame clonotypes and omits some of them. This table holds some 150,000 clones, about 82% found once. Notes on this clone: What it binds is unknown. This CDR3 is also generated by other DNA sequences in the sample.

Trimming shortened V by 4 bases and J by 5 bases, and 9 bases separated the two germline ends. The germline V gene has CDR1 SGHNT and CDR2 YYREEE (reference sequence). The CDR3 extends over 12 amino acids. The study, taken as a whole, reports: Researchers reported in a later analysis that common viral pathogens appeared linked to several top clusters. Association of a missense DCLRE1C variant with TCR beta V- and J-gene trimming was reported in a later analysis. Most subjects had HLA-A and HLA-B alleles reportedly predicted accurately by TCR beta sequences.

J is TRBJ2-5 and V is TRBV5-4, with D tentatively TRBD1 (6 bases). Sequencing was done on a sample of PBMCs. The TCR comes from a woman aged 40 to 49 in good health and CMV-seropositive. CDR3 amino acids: CASSSTGETQYF. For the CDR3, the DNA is TGTGCCAGCAGCAGTACAGGGGAGACCCAGTACTTC.